This passage covers 5 T cell receptor beta chains from one sample sequenced in a study of blood T cell repertoires in COVID-19. Method: immunoSEQ multiplex PCR; TCRdb's copy keeps in-frame clones and lacks some. The sample includes 430,000 or so clones, around nine tenths of them seen just once. Sequencing used peripheral blood. Every receptor here comes from a man aged 18 to 30 with COVID-19, enrolled during active disease.

The V gene is TRBV3-1 (or the pseudogene TRBV3-2), the J gene TRBJ2-7; TRBD2 matches 13 bases. This CDR3 is built from 15 residues. Germline V CDR1 and CDR2: LGHDT, YNNKEL (reference sequence). The trim removed 4 bases at V and 5 bases at J, leaving 5 bases unmatched. CDR3 residues: CASSPNGLAGDEQYF. The CDR3 coding sequence is TGTGCCAGCAGCCCTAATGGACTAGCGGGAGACGAGCAGTACTTC.

This clone was detected once. The CDR3, as DNA: TGTGCCAGCAGCTACGGGGGAGTCACAAAAGAGACCCAGTACTTC. It codes for CASSYGGVTKETQYF. The chain carries TRBV4-2 and TRBJ2-5; the D gene is possibly TRBD2 (6 bases). The V end lost 5 bases, the J end lost 3 bases, and 16 bases lay between the germline ends. The CDR3 consists of 15 residues. Germline CDR1 reads LGHNA; CDR2 reads YNFKEQ.

This chain uses TRBV3-1 (or the pseudogene TRBV3-2) with TRBJ2-5; TRBD1 aligns across 7 bases. The CDR3 contains 16 residues. V was pared by 1 base and J by 1 base, with 6 bases of the junction left unmatched. The germline CDR1 and CDR2 sequences are LGHDT and YNNKEL (reference sequence). Here the CDR3 reads CASSQAVTGIQETQYF. Here the CDR3 DNA reads TGTGCCAGCAGCCAAGCTGTGACAGGGATCCAAGAGACCCAGTACTTC.

The chain carries TRBV5-6 and TRBJ1-2; D unresolved. V lost 1 base and J lost 7, with 8 bases in between. The CDR3 extends over 12 amino acids. Germline assignment: CDR1 SGHDT and CDR2 YYEEEE. CDR3 sequence reads: CASSLLRSGYTF. CDR3 nucleotides: TGTGCCAGCAGCTTGTTGAGGTCTGGCTACACCTTC.

This chain links TRBV21-1 with TRBJ2-7; the table's D gene call, TRBD2, was not cross checked with the DNA. TRBV21-1 is described as a pseudogene. CDR3 size: 10 residues. The DNA of the CDR3 is TGTGCCAGGGCCTCGGGGGAGCAGTACTTC. Translated: CARASGEQYF.